This T cell receptor beta chain was recorded in a study of OX40 agonist ivuxolimab in advanced cancers. Study results and caveats: The study found that CD8+ T cells averaged more expanded clones than CD4+.

Worth noting for this clone: What it recognizes is unknown.

CDR3 length equals 15 residues. Germline assignment: CDR1 LNHNV and CDR2 YYDKDF (reference sequence). V was shortened by 1 base and J by 4 bases, with 11 bases between the two germline ends. Clones were sequenced by immunoSEQ multiplex PCR, and TCRdb holds only the in-frame ones, with some missing. Of around 94,000 clones in the sample, 92% were seen once. The sequence came from an adult with an advanced solid tumor such as melanoma, head and neck, liver or kidney cancer. The chain uses TRBV15 and TRBJ2-1, with D unclear. The material was CD4+ or CD8+ T cells sorted from blood, obtained in a trial of the OX40 agonist ivuxolimab. CDR3 region: CATSRADGRYNEQFF. The CDR3, as DNA: TGTGCCACCAGCAGAGCGGACGGCAGATACAATGAGCAGTTCTTC.